A selection of T cell receptor beta chains follows, all from one sample in a study of identifying expanded T cells in peripheral blood. This table comes from immunoSEQ multiplex PCR, and its TCRdb copy is limited to in-frame clones, with some not included. The table includes around 57,000 clones, about 89% detected once. The sequenced sample consisted of blood. The receptors were sampled from a person between 18 and 75 years old in good health. The CDR3 runs from the conserved cysteine through the conserved F or W. The order of the fields is V gene, clone size, D gene, J gene, CDR3 length, CDR3 protein, CDR3 DNA. The D gene is left open where the match is weak. Clone size, where shown, is once, few, many, or a class for clones that have expanded.

TRBV5-4	.	.	TRBJ1-4	16	CASSLRGGAVGEKLFF	TGTGCCAGCAGCTTGAGGGGCGGGGCAGTAGGTGAAAAACTGTTTTTT
TRBV5-1	.	.	TRBJ2-3	15	CASSFLGRSTDTQYF	TGCGCCAGCAGCTTTTTGGGCAGGAGCACAGATACGCAGTATTTT
TRBV5-1	.	.	TRBJ1-1	17	CASSLPGRKILNTEAFF	TGCGCCAGCAGCTTACCGGGACGGAAGATCTTGAACACTGAAGCTTTCTTT
TRBV27	.	.	TRBJ2-4	11	CAAGGGNIQYF	TGTGCCGCCGGTGGTGGAAACATTCAGTACTTC
TRBV9	.	.	TRBJ2-7	15	CASSAAPGQSYEQYF	TGTGCCAGCAGCGCCGCCCCCGGACAGTCCTACGAGCAGTACTTC
TRBV4-1	.	TRBD2	TRBJ2-3	16	CASSQDGQRGTDTQYF	TGCGCCAGCAGCCAAGATGGGCAGCGGGGGACAGATACGCAGTATTTT
TRBV5-6	.	.	TRBJ1-5	14	CASSFLDSNQPQHF	TGTGCCAGCAGCTTTTTGGATAGCAATCAGCCCCAGCATTTT
TRBV5-6	.	.	TRBJ1-2	13	CASSSGRNYGYTF	TGTGCCAGCAGCTCGGGCAGAAACTATGGCTACACCTTC
TRBV5-1	.	TRBD2	TRBJ2-1	17	CASSLGGGRASANEQFF	TGCGCCAGCAGCTTGGGGGGGGGACGGGCTAGCGCCAATGAGCAGTTCTTC
TRBV7-9	.	.	TRBJ1-3	13	CASSPQGGNTIYF	TGTGCCAGCAGCCCACAGGGTGGAAACACCATATATTTT
TRBV2	.	.	TRBJ1-6	13	CARGRQNNSPLHF	TGTGCCAGGGGGAGACAGAATAATTCACCCCTCCACTTT
TRBV28	.	TRBD2	TRBJ2-3	16	CASSHLRRGGTDTQYF	TGTGCCAGCAGTCACCTCAGGCGGGGGGGGACAGATACGCAGTATTTT
TRBV11-2	.	TRBD2	TRBJ2-5	15	CASSTTTSGIQTQYF	TGTGCCAGCAGCACAACGACTAGCGGGATACAGACCCAGTACTTC
TRBV5-5	.	.	TRBJ2-5	15	CASSEGRGAAETQYF	TGTGCCAGCAGCGAGGGTCGGGGGGCTGCAGAGACCCAGTACTTC
TRBV28	few	.	TRBJ1-1	17	CASSPIRRQNLNTEAFF	TGTGCCAGCAGTCCCATTAGACGACAGAACTTGAACACTGAAGCTTTCTTT
TRBV5-1	.	.	TRBJ2-7	14	CASSLRQGGSEQYF	TGCGCCAGCAGCTTACGCCAGGGTGGCTCCGAGCAGTACTTC
TRBV6-1	few	.	TRBJ1-5	14	CASSEGGGNQPQHF	TGTGCCAGCAGTGAAGGAGGAGGGAATCAGCCCCAGCATTTT
TRBV6-1	few	.	TRBJ2-1	13	CASHRGEYNEQFF	TGTGCCAGCCATAGGGGGGAATACAATGAGCAGTTCTTC
TRBV9	.	.	TRBJ2-5	14	CASSVGGNQETQYF	TGTGCCAGCAGCGTAGGGGGGAACCAAGAGACCCAGTACTTC
TRBV27	.	TRBD1	TRBJ1-1	13	CAIRGTGSTEAFF	TGTGCCATCAGAGGGACAGGTAGCACTGAAGCTTTCTTT
TRBV7-2	.	.	TRBJ1-4	14	CASSLTRTDKKLFF	TGTGCCAGCAGCCTCACGAGGACAGACAAGAAACTGTTTTTT
TRBV19	.	.	TRBJ1-3	17	CASSTLPLGSNGNTIYF	TGTGCCAGTAGTACCCTCCCGTTGGGAAGCAATGGAAACACCATATATTTT
TRBV5-6	.	.	TRBJ1-2	15	CASSLRGGVASGYTF	TGTGCCAGCAGCTTAAGAGGCGGGGTCGCTTCGGGCTACACCTTC
TRBV9	.	TRBD1	TRBJ2-3	16	CASSVADRVQADTQYF	TGTGCCAGCAGCGTAGCGGACAGGGTTCAGGCAGATACGCAGTATTTT
TRBV7-8	.	.	TRBJ2-2	13	CASKQTNTGELFF	TGTGCCAGCAAACAGACGAACACCGGGGAGCTGTTTTTT
TRBV7-6	.	.	TRBJ2-7	13	CASSLAKSHEQYF	TGTGCCAGCAGCTTAGCAAAGAGCCACGAGCAGTACTTC
TRBV4-1	.	TRBD1	TRBJ1-2	16	CASSQDERGLRYGYTF	TGCGCCAGCAGCCAAGATGAGAGGGGGCTAAGGTATGGCTACACCTTC
TRBV5-1	once	.	TRBJ2-7	15	CASSRGQMPAYEQYF	TGCGCCAGCAGCAGAGGACAGATGCCTGCCTACGAGCAGTACTTC
TRBV6-5	.	.	TRBJ1-1	15	CASSYSTTANTEAFF	TGTGCCAGCAGTTACTCGACGACAGCGAACACTGAAGCTTTCTTT
TRBV5-5	.	TRBD1	TRBJ2-7	14	CASSSGTVSYEQYF	TGTGCCAGCAGCTCCGGGACAGTATCCTACGAGCAGTACTTC
TRBV30	once	TRBD1	TRBJ2-1	14	CAWKGPTGWNEQFF	TGTGCCTGGAAAGGTCCGACAGGGTGGAATGAGCAGTTCTTC
TRBV6-1	.	TRBD2	TRBJ2-7	15	CASSERSGGASEQYF	TGTGCCAGCAGTGAACGTAGCGGGGGGGCCTCCGAGCAGTACTTC
TRBV27	.	.	TRBJ2-7	17	CASSPNGLGLSSYEQYF	TGTGCCAGCAGTCCTAATGGTCTGGGTTTGTCCTCCTACGAGCAGTACTTC